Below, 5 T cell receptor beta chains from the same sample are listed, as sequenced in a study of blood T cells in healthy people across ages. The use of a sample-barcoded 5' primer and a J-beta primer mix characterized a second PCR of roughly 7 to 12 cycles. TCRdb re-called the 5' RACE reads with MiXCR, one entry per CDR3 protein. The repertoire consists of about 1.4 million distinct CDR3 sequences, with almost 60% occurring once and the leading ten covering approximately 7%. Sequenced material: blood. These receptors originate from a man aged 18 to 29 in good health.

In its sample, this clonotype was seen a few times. Here the CDR3 DNA reads TGTGCCAGCAGTTTGGAAGGGACTAATTCACCCCTCCACTTT. It yields the protein CASSLEGTNSPLHF. This chain connects TRBV28 to TRBJ1-6; a weak D match, TRBD1 (5 bases). Germline-derived CDR1 and CDR2 are MDHEN and SYDVKM. V gave up 3 bases and J gave up 6 bases, with 9 bases separating them. This CDR3 is built from 14 residues.

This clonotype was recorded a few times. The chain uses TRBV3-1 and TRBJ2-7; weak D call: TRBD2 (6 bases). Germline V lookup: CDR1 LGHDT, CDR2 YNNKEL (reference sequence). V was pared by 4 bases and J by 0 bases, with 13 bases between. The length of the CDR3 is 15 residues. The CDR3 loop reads CASSPRDGSSYEQYF. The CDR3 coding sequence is TGTGCCAGCAGCCCACGAGACGGGAGCTCCTACGAGCAGTACTTC.

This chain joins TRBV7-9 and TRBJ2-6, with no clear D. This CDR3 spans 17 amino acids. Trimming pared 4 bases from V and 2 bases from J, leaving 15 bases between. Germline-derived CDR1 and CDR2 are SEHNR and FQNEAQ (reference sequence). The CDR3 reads CASSSPLIQTGANVLTF. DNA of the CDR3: TGTGCCAGCAGCTCCCCTCTAATCCAAACTGGGGCCAACGTCCTGACTTTC.

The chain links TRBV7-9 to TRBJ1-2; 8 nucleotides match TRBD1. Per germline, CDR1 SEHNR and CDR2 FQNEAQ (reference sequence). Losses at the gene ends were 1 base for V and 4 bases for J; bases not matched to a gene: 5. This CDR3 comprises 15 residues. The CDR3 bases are TGTGCCAGCAGCTTAGGGACAGGGAACGGCTATGGCTACACCTTC. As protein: CASSLGTGNGYGYTF.

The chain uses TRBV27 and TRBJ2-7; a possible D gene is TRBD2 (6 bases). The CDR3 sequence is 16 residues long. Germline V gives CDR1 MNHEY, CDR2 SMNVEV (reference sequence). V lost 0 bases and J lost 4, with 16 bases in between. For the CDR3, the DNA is TGTGCCAGCAGTTTATCGGGGGGAAGGGGAATGTACGAGCAGTACTTC. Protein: CASSLSGGRGMYEQYF.